The 6 T cell receptor beta chains below all came from one sample that was sequenced in a study of early T cells in non-severe SARS-CoV-2 infection. Using its own MiXCR run on the 5' RACE reads, TCRdb lists one record per CDR3 protein. The sample consists of tens of thousands of distinct CDR3 sequences, over 4.5% of them appearing once. Sequenced: whole blood. All receptors derive from an adult who was a healthcare worker with PCR-confirmed SARS-CoV-2 infection or an uninfected control (not recorded which).

The chain is built from TRBV3-1 and TRBJ2-1; perhaps TRBD2 as D (5 bases). CDR3 length: 15 residues. The germline CDR1 and CDR2 sequences are LGHDT and YNNKEL (reference sequence). The V gene lost 0 bases and the J gene lost 4 bases, with 10 bases spanning the gap. The CDR3: CASSQELGEYNEQFF. The CDR3 bases are TGTGCCAGCAGCCAAGAGTTGGGAGAATACAATGAGCAGTTCTTC.

The gene calls are TRBV4-3 and TRBJ1-1, with D uncertain. The CDR3 spans 14 residues. Germline CDR1 is LGHNA and CDR2 is YSLEER. V dropped 0 bases and J dropped 2 bases, with 7 bases sitting between them. The CDR3 sequence is CASSQDGENTEAFF. The CDR3 DNA sequence: TGCGCCAGCAGCCAAGATGGGGAAAACACTGAAGCTTTCTTT.

This clonotype was counted many times. The chain is built from TRBV20-1 and TRBJ1-6, with D unresolved. This CDR3 comprises 15 residues. V lost 7 bases and J 4 bases, leaving 17 bases between the germline ends. From germline, CDR1 is DFQATT and CDR2 SNEGSKA (reference sequence). CDR3 sequence (DNA): TGCAGTGTATCTACTTACGACACGTATAATTCACCCCTCCACTTT. This encodes CSVSTYDTYNSPLHF.

This clonotype has only a few counts. The chain uses TRBV21-1 and TRBJ2-7; the table assigns TRBD1, which was not confirmed against the DNA. TRBV21-1 constitutes a pseudogene. The CDR3 runs 17 residues. The CDR3 spells CASSKSPAGTGGYEQYF. CDR3 coding DNA: TGTGCCAGCAGCAAAAGCCCCGCCGGGACAGGCGGCTACGAGCAGTACTTC.

At least ten counts were recorded for this clonotype. V and J are TRBV12-3 or TRBV12-4 and TRBJ2-1, with 9 bases aligning to TRBD1. The CDR3 runs 16 residues. V lost 4 bases and J lost 3; bases outside the gene matches: 7. The CDR3 DNA reads TGTGCCAGCAGTTCAGCCTCGGGACAGGGCTACAATGAGCAGTTCTTC. Residues: CASSSASGQGYNEQFF.

This clonotype appeared a few times. The V and J genes are TRBV30 and TRBJ2-3; D is uncertain. Trimming stripped 4 bases from V and 2 bases from J, with 7 bases between. CDR1 and CDR2 (germline): GTSNPN, SVGIG (reference sequence). The CDR3 covers 12 residues. This CDR3 reads CAWTGVTDTQYF. DNA for the CDR3: TGTGCCTGGACTGGGGTCACAGATACGCAGTATTTT.